The 32 T cell receptor beta chains below were found in one sample sequenced in a study of PD-L1 blockade in urothelial cancer. Sequencing used immunoSEQ multiplex PCR; TCRdb keeps in-frame clones, though not all of them. The sample lists fewer than 80,000 clones, 81% occurring once. Noted time point: pretreatment peripheral blood. Sequences were derived from PBMCs, sampled around atezolizumab (anti-PD-L1) treatment. These receptors came from a man aged 65 to 79 with urothelial cancer.

In DNA form, the CDR3 reads TGTGCCAGCAGGGGGACAGGGGGTAGGGAGACCCAGTACTTC. Protein product: CASRGTGGRETQYF. The chain couples TRBV6-1 to TRBJ2-5; 11 nucleotides align to TRBD1. This CDR3 has 14 residues. CDR1 is MNHNS and CDR2 is SASEGT in the germline V gene. Trimming at V came to 6 bases and at J to 5 bases, leaving 5 bases not matched to a gene.

This clone has only one observation. The rearrangement links TRBV10-3 to TRBJ2-5, with D tentatively TRBD2 (5 bases). The V and J ends lost 1 base and 2 bases respectively, with 11 bases between them. CDR1 and CDR2 from the germline V gene are ENHRY and SYGVKD. The CDR3 runs to 15 residues. CDR3 nucleotide sequence: TGTGCCATCAGTGAGTTCCGGGAACGGCAAGAGACCCAGTACTTC. Translating gives CAISEFRERQETQYF.

V is TRBV5-1 and J is TRBJ2-5; D perhaps matches TRBD1 (6 bases). Germline V lookup: CDR1 SGHRS, CDR2 YFSETQ. The CDR3 contains 13 residues. The ends were cut back, 0 bases at V and 5 bases at J, with 8 bases in the middle. The CDR3 protein is CASSLERGETQYF. In DNA, the CDR3 is TGCGCCAGCAGCTTGGAAAGGGGGGAGACCCAGTACTTC.

The J gene is TRBJ1-5, the V gene TRBV2, with TRBD1 as a possible D gene (5 bases). V was pared by 6 bases and J by 4 bases, with 7 bases between. The CDR3 is 12 amino acids. Germline values: CDR1 SNHLY, CDR2 FYNNEI. The CDR3 region is CASSWTNQPQHF. For the CDR3, the DNA is TGTGCCAGCAGCTGGACAAATCAGCCCCAGCATTTT.

This clone was seen a few times. This sequence joins TRBV6-5 and TRBJ2-5; perhaps TRBD2 as D (5 bases). Germline CDR1 MNHEY, CDR2 SVGAGI. The CDR3 is 16 residues long. V was clipped by 3 bases and J by 5 bases, with 19 bases between them. The CDR3 DNA is TGTGCCAGCAGTTATCAACTAGTTGGCGCCATGGAGACCCAGTACTTC. Translated: CASSYQLVGAMETQYF.

The chain employs TRBV23-1 and TRBJ2-5; possible D gene TRBD2, 5 bases. TRBV23-1 is flagged as an ORF with uncertain function. This CDR3 contains 13 residues. Trimming cost V 4 bases and J 2 bases, with 8 bases left between them. CDR3 sequence reads: CASSPDYQETQYF. CDR3 coding DNA: TGCGCCAGCAGTCCCGACTATCAAGAGACCCAGTACTTC.

The chain carries TRBV5-4 and TRBJ1-3, with 8 positions matching TRBD1. Looked up from germline, CDR1 is SGHNT and CDR2 is YYREEE (reference sequence). J was trimmed by 4 bases and V by 1 base; bases with no gene match: 4. CDR3 length: 15 amino acids. In DNA, the CDR3 is TGTGCCAGCAGCTTGCAGGGGGCAGGAGGAAACACCATATATTTT. Translated: CASSLQGAGGNTIYF.

J is TRBJ1-1 and V is TRBV2, with D perhaps TRBD1 (6 bases). Germline assignment: CDR1 SNHLY and CDR2 FYNNEI. The CDR3 is 14 amino acids. V lost 5 bases and J 0 bases, leaving 10 bases between the germline ends. The CDR3 is CASSWTAMNTEAFF. The CDR3 DNA is TGTGCCAGCAGTTGGACAGCGATGAACACTGAAGCTTTCTTT.

Turning to this clone: A much larger clone sits a single nucleotide away, making a read error possible. Other nucleotide sequences in the sample specify the same CDR3. This sequence joins TRBV15 and TRBJ2-5, with 7 bases that match TRBD2. This CDR3 comprises 16 residues. Germline loops: CDR1 LNHNV, CDR2 YYDKDF (reference sequence). V trimming: 7 bases; J trimming: 2 bases; junction bases outside the gene matches: 13. The CDR3 DNA follows: TGTGCCACCAAGCCTGCCGGGGCTAGCGGTCAAGAGACCCAGTACTTC. Amino acid sequence: CATKPAGASGQETQYF.

The chain carries TRBV30 and TRBJ2-7, with D maybe TRBD2 (6 bases). V was trimmed by 0 bases and J by 7 bases, leaving 16 bases between them. This CDR3 has 14 residues. Germline V gene sequence: CDR1 GTSNPN, CDR2 SVGIG (reference sequence). CDR3: CAWSVPAGLGEQYF. The CDR3, as DNA: TGTGCCTGGAGTGTACCGGCGGGACTGGGTGAGCAGTACTTC.

The genes are TRBV28 and TRBJ2-1; D not certain. Trimming shortened V by 5 bases and J by 9 bases, and 14 bases separated the two germline ends. CDR3 length: 13 residues. Germline V lookup: CDR1 MDHEN, CDR2 SYDVKM. CDR3 in DNA: TGTGCCAGCAGTCTCCAATCCGAGATTGAGCAGTTCTTC. This encodes CASSLQSEIEQFF.

J is TRBJ1-1 and V is TRBV28; D not certain. CDR3 length equals 14 residues. The germline V gene encodes CDR1 MDHEN and CDR2 SYDVKM. The V end was cut by 4 bases, the J end by 3 bases, with 12 bases between. The CDR3 here is CASSWRRSDTEAFF. DNA for the CDR3: TGTGCCAGCAGTTGGAGGCGGTCGGACACTGAAGCTTTCTTT. Supplemented by reference TRBV28 and TRBJ1-1, the full variable domain reads DVKVTQSSRYLVKRTGEKVFLECVQDMDHENMFWYRQDPGLGLRLIYFSYDVKMKEKGDIPEGYSVSREKKERFSLILESASTNQTSMYLCASSWRRSDTEAFFGQGTRLTVV.

The chain couples TRBV7-9 to TRBJ1-1, with 7 bases identical to TRBD1. Germline trimming cut 5 bases from V and 1 base from J; bases unmatched to any gene: 4. Germline V gene sequence: CDR1 SEHNR, CDR2 FQNEAQ (reference sequence). The CDR3 spans 14 residues. CDR3 DNA: TGTGCCAGCAGCCGCAGGGGGGAGAACACTGAAGCTTTCTTT. Its translation is CASSRRGENTEAFF.

This clone was observed a few times. J is TRBJ2-3 and V is TRBV2, with unresolved D. Trimming stripped 7 bases from V and 8 bases from J, with 16 bases between. The CDR3 covers 13 residues. Germline lookup yields CDR1 SNHLY and CDR2 FYNNEI. The DNA for the CDR3 is TGTGCCAGCACTCCGTGGGCTCAAGTTACGCAGTATTTT. Translation gives CASTPWAQVTQYF.

V gene TRBV6-1 combines with J gene TRBJ2-7; a possible D gene is TRBD2 (6 bases). Per germline, CDR1 MNHNS and CDR2 SASEGT. Between the trimmed V and J ends, which lost 2 bases and 3 bases, there was a span of 14 bases. The length of the CDR3 is 15 residues. The CDR3 loop is CASSEPFLASYEQYF. The DNA for the CDR3 is TGTGCCAGCAGTGAACCGTTTCTAGCGAGCTACGAGCAGTACTTC.

The genes are TRBV6-5 and TRBJ1-2, with D unresolved. There are 14 residues in the CDR3. Trimming took 2 bases from V and 2 from J, leaving 9 bases between them. Looked up from germline, CDR1 is MNHEY and CDR2 is SVGAGI. The CDR3 region has the DNA TGTGCCAGCAGTTACAGATCTAAGAACTATGGCTACACCTTC. As protein: CASSYRSKNYGYTF.

This chain uses TRBV7-2 with TRBJ1-1; D is possibly TRBD1 (5 bases). Trimming removed 4 bases from V and 1 base from J, with 16 bases in between. This CDR3 has 16 residues. Per the germline V gene, CDR1 is SGHTA and CDR2 is FQGNSA. The CDR3 DNA reads TGTGCCAGCAGCTCACCCGCGGGGACGGCGAACACTGAAGCTTTCTTT. Translating gives CASSSPAGTANTEAFF. Variable domain in full (rest from reference TRBV7-2 and TRBJ1-1): GAGVSQSPSNKVTEKGKDVELRCDPISGHTALYWYRQSLGQGLEFLIYFQGNSAPDKSGLPSDRFSAERTGGSVSTLTIQRTQQEDSAVYLCASSSPAGTANTEAFFGQGTRLTVV.

This chain links TRBV5-1 with TRBJ2-5, with 12 bases lining up with TRBD2. CDR1 and CDR2 (germline): SGHRS, YFSETQ. CDR3 size: 19 residues. The V gene end was trimmed by 3 bases and the J gene end by 5 bases; junction bases not matched to a gene: 17. For the CDR3, the DNA is TGCGCCAGCAGCTCTACAAAGACTAGCGGGAGCGCGAGGATCGAGACCCAGTACTTC. Its translation is CASSSTKTSGSARIETQYF. The full variable domain, rest sourced from reference TRBV5-1 and TRBJ2-5, is KAGVTQTPRYLIKTRGQQVTLSCSPISGHRSVSWYQQTPGQGLQFLFEYFSETQRNKGNFPGRFSGRQFSNSRSEMNVSTLELGDSALYLCASSSTKTSGSARIETQYFGPGTRLLVL.

This clone has just one count. The chain carries TRBV7-2 and TRBJ2-3; 9 bases align to TRBD2. The germline CDR1 and CDR2 sequences are SGHTA and FQGNSA. The V and J ends lost 5 bases and 4 bases, in that order; junction bases with no gene match: 10. The CDR3 runs to 16 residues. DNA for the CDR3: TGTGCCAGCAGCCTCCGAGTAGCGGGAGCCCCAGATACGCAGTATTTT. This encodes CASSLRVAGAPDTQYF.

The chain combines TRBV2 with TRBJ2-2; 10 bases map to TRBD1. The CDR3 consists of 15 residues. Germline-derived CDR1 and CDR2 are SNHLY and FYNNEI. Trimming cost V 6 bases and J 3 bases; bases outside gene matches: 4. CDR3 protein: CASRAGTGDTGELFF. The CDR3 region has the DNA TGTGCCAGCAGAGCCGGGACAGGGGACACCGGGGAGCTGTTTTTT.

J is TRBJ1-5 and V is TRBV14; 12 bases line up with TRBD1. V lost 5 bases, J lost 4 bases, and 6 bases stayed unmatched. Germline-derived CDR1 and CDR2 are SGHDN and FVKESK. This CDR3 region has 16 residues. The CDR3 is CASSTRDRGRNQPQHF. CDR3 nucleotide sequence: TGTGCCAGCAGCACCCGGGACAGGGGGCGGAATCAGCCCCAGCATTTT.

This sequence joins TRBV18 and TRBJ2-1; D possibly corresponds to TRBD2 (6 bases). Trimming pared 4 bases from V and 2 bases from J, leaving 9 bases between. This CDR3 spans 14 amino acids. CDR1 is KGHSH, CDR2 LQKENI, per germline. CDR3 coding DNA: TGTGCCAGCTCACTGGCGGGAACCTACAATGAGCAGTTCTTC. Its translation is CASSLAGTYNEQFF.

The V and J genes are TRBV7-9 and TRBJ2-7, with 7 bases identical to TRBD2. V lost 5 bases, J lost 6 bases, and 7 bases stayed unmatched. Looked up from germline, CDR1 is SEHNR and CDR2 is FQNEAQ (reference sequence). This CDR3 has 13 residues. In DNA, the CDR3 is TGTGCCAGCAGCACCAGCGGGAATCTCGAGCAGTACTTC. The encoded protein is CASSTSGNLEQYF.

This clone has more than one count but fewer than ten. The CDR3 DNA sequence: TGTGCCAGCAGCTTAGACATTTTGCGGAAGACCCCAGATACGCAGTATTTT. This encodes CASSLDILRKTPDTQYF. V is TRBV7-9 and J is TRBJ2-3; D is uncertain. The germline V and J ends were trimmed by 1 base and 4 bases, with 18 bases remaining between them. The CDR3 length is 17 residues. In germline, CDR1 is SEHNR, CDR2 FQNEAQ (reference sequence).

A remark on this clone: Additional DNA sequences in this sample encode the identical CDR3. The V gene is TRBV29-1, the J gene TRBJ2-1, with 7 bases identical to TRBD2. Unmatched junction bases numbered 2, after V lost 3 bases and J lost 0 bases. CDR1 and CDR2 from the germline V gene are SQVTM and ANQGSEA. The CDR3 sequence is 14 residues long. This CDR3 reads CSVEGGSSYNEQFF. DNA for the CDR3: TGCAGCGTTGAGGGCGGGAGCTCCTACAATGAGCAGTTCTTC.

The chain uses TRBV25-1 and TRBJ2-5; maybe TRBD2 (7 bases). Germline V lookup: CDR1 MGHDK, CDR2 SYGVNS. Trimming stripped 4 bases from V and 4 bases from J, with 22 bases between. The CDR3 is made up of 17 amino acids. As DNA, the CDR3 is TGTGCCAGCAGTGCCTCCCGGGGGCAGCGGGGAAGAGAGACCCAGTACTTC. Translation gives CASSASRGQRGRETQYF.

This clone was recorded once. The chain is built from TRBV11-2 and TRBJ2-3; 10 positions match TRBD2. J lost 2 bases, V lost 3 bases, and 11 bases had no gene match. Germline CDR1 reads SGHAT; CDR2 reads FQNNGV. CDR3 length: 18 amino acids. Here the CDR3 reads CASSLSGRARTATDTQYF. CDR3 nucleotides: TGTGCCAGCAGCTTGAGCGGGAGGGCCAGGACGGCCACAGATACGCAGTATTTT.

This clone was seen a handful of times. This chain connects TRBV7-9 to TRBJ2-6; 10 bases line up with TRBD2. Trimming removed 4 bases from V and 2 bases from J; junction bases left unmatched: 2. CDR1 and CDR2 from the germline V gene are SEHNR and FQNEAQ (reference sequence). This CDR3 has 16 amino acids. The CDR3 sequence: CASSSSGSPGANVLTF. The CDR3 region has the DNA TGTGCCAGCAGCTCTAGCGGGAGTCCTGGGGCCAACGTCCTGACTTTC.

This rearrangement joins TRBV5-6 to TRBJ1-1; D gene uncertain. V lost 4 bases to trimming and J lost 4 bases, with 17 bases between them. The CDR3 has 15 residues. Germline V gene sequence: CDR1 SGHDT, CDR2 YYEEEE. The CDR3 bases are TGTGCCAGCAGCCCCGGGGAACAGCTTTTCACTGAAGCTTTCTTT. It translates to CASSPGEQLFTEAFF.

The sample holds one count of this clone. This chain joins TRBV9 and TRBJ2-1; no clear D gene. The CDR3 covers 14 residues. V was pared by 4 bases and J by 6 bases, with 14 bases between. CDR1 and CDR2 (germline): SGDLS, YYNGEE. The DNA of the CDR3 is TGTGCCAGCAGCCTGCGGCATCCGGCCAATGAGCAGTTCTTC. This translates into CASSLRHPANEQFF.

This chain connects TRBV6-5 to TRBJ1-1, with 8 bases identical to TRBD1. CDR1 and CDR2 (germline): MNHEY, SVGAGI. The CDR3 covers 14 residues. With 4 bases clipped from V and 6 bases from J, the junction kept 7 bases outside the gene matches. CDR3 in amino acids: CASSSQGGKSEAFF. The DNA for the CDR3 is TGTGCCAGCAGTTCACAGGGGGGAAAATCTGAAGCTTTCTTT.

J is TRBJ2-7 and V is TRBV25-1; 14 bases line up with TRBD2. After removal of 6 bases from V and 8 bases from J, the junction contained 15 bases not matched to a gene. The CDR3 has 17 amino acids. Per the germline V gene, CDR1 is MGHDK and CDR2 is SYGVNS. This chain's CDR3 is CASRSRTSGRKPTKQYF. DNA of the CDR3: TGTGCCAGCAGGAGCAGGACTAGCGGGAGGAAACCTACGAAGCAGTACTTC.